The next 19 T cell receptor beta chains were all read from a single sample in a study of blood T cell repertoires in COVID-19 (dated by TCRdb to 2018 to 2021). Library method: the immunoSEQ multiplex PCR assay. The source is immuneACCESS, and TCRdb retained only in-frame sequences with V and J called. Part of the clones is not carried over; for the studies checked, unresolved V genes explain less than half of this, and the remainder is unexplained. The sample table shows about 160,000 clones, and roughly 87% are seen once. Around 4.6% of the sample is taken by the ten largest. The sample was peripheral blood. The receptors stem from a woman aged 55-69 years with active or convalescent COVID-19.

The chain recombines TRBV7-9 with TRBJ1-6; possible D gene TRBD1, 5 bases. The CDR3 totals 15 residues. The germline CDR1 and CDR2 sequences are SEHNR and FQNEAQ (reference sequence). Trimming shortened V by 0 bases and J by 6 bases, and 9 bases separated the two germline ends. CDR3 DNA: TGTGCCAGCAGCTTAGCGCCGGGGGGTAATTCACCCCTCCACTTT. Translated, it gives CASSLAPGGNSPLHF.

CDR3 bases: TGTGCCAGCAGCGGCCCGGGACAGGGTCAGCGGTGGTCCTACGAGCAGTACTTC. This sequence encodes CASSGPGQGQRWSYEQYF. The V and J genes are TRBV7-2 and TRBJ2-7; TRBD1 agrees at 9 bases. V lost 5 bases to trimming and J lost 1 base; unmatched junction nucleotides: 15. The germline gives CDR1 SGHTA, CDR2 FQGNSA. The CDR3 spans 18 residues.

The V gene is TRBV18, the J gene TRBJ1-5, with D tentatively TRBD1 (5 bases). This CDR3 has 17 residues. V lost 3 bases, J lost 4 bases, and 19 bases lay in between. The germline V gene encodes CDR1 KGHSH and CDR2 LQKENI. This chain's CDR3 is CASSPSSSPGGNQPQHF. The CDR3 DNA sequence: TGTGCCAGCTCACCGTCTAGTAGCCCTGGGGGGAATCAGCCCCAGCATTTT.

This clone was observed a handful of times. The gene calls are TRBV7-2 and TRBJ2-7; no reliable D call. V lost 3 bases and J lost 0, with 3 bases in between. The CDR3 has 12 amino acids. Germline-derived CDR1 and CDR2 are SGHTA and FQGNSA. The DNA for the CDR3 is TGTGCCAGCAGCTTTAACTCCTACGAGCAGTACTTC. It codes for CASSFNSYEQYF.

This chain connects TRBV19 to TRBJ1-2; no definite D call. Trimming stripped 3 bases from V and 8 bases from J, with 13 bases between. The CDR3 consists of 13 residues. Germline CDR1 and CDR2: LNHDA and SQIVND (reference sequence). The CDR3 is CASSIWREGGYTF. The CDR3 DNA is TGTGCCAGTAGTATTTGGAGGGAAGGGGGCTACACCTTC.

This chain links TRBV7-2 with TRBJ2-3; 10 positions match TRBD2. The germline CDR1 and CDR2 sequences are SGHTA and FQGNSA. The CDR3 covers 16 residues. The V gene end was trimmed by 4 bases and the J gene end by 2 bases; junction bases not matched to a gene: 6. CDR3 DNA: TGTGCCAGCAGCTCCTATAGCGGGGGGTTCACAGATACGCAGTATTTT. Amino acid sequence: CASSSYSGGFTDTQYF.

The CDR3: CAISERGHNSPLHF. CDR3 nucleotide sequence: TGTGCCATCAGTGAGAGAGGCCATAATTCACCCCTCCACTTT. V usage is TRBV10-3 and J usage is TRBJ1-6; the D is unclear. Germline V gene lookup returns CDR1 ENHRY and CDR2 SYGVKD. With 2 bases removed from V and 5 bases from J, the gap between germline ends came to 7 bases. This CDR3 contains 14 residues.

This clone was seen a single time. The V call is TRBV12-3 or TRBV12-4, the J call TRBJ1-1, with D maybe TRBD1 (6 bases). V was pared by 6 bases and J by 2 bases, with 10 bases between. The CDR3 loop spans 13 amino acids. CDR3 protein: CASSRTVNTEAFF. The CDR3 region has the DNA TGTGCCAGCAGCCGGACAGTTAACACTGAAGCTTTCTTT.

The chain employs TRBV19 and TRBJ1-5; D is unresolved. CDR1 LNHDA and CDR2 SQIVND come from the germline V gene (reference sequence). The CDR3 sequence is 12 residues long. Trimming took 3 bases from V and 3 from J, leaving 3 bases between them. The CDR3 DNA follows: TGTGCCAGTAGTATCCTCAATCAGCCCCAGCATTTT. Translated, it gives CASSILNQPQHF.

V usage is TRBV11-2 and J usage is TRBJ2-7; 8 bases are a match to TRBD1. From germline, CDR1 is SGHAT and CDR2 FQNNGV. Trimming removed 5 bases from V and 7 bases from J; junction bases left unmatched: 10. The CDR3 sequence is 14 residues long. This CDR3 is CASSPSTGVGEQYF. Here the CDR3 DNA reads TGTGCCAGCAGCCCATCGACAGGGGTGGGTGAGCAGTACTTC.

This clone was observed once. The V and J genes are TRBV4-1 and TRBJ2-3; D unclear. The germline gives CDR1 MGHRA, CDR2 YSYEKL. The CDR3 runs 13 residues. With 1 base removed from V and 4 bases from J, the gap between germline ends came to 6 bases. The CDR3: CASSQAQPDTQYF. CDR3 nucleotides: TGCGCCAGCAGCCAAGCACAGCCAGATACGCAGTATTTT.

The CDR3 region has the DNA TGTGCCAGCAACTCACAGGGGTTATCAGCTTTCTTT. Translation: CASNSQGLSAFF. V and J are TRBV6-5 and TRBJ1-1; 7 bases are a match to TRBD1. V shed 7 bases and J 10 bases; nucleotides not matched to a gene: 9. Germline V gives CDR1 MNHEY, CDR2 SVGAGI. The CDR3 has 12 residues.

This clone has only a few counts. The J gene is TRBJ2-3, the V gene TRBV7-2, with unresolved D. This CDR3 region has 13 residues. V lost 4 bases to trimming and J lost 5 bases, with 10 bases between them. Per the germline V gene, CDR1 is SGHTA and CDR2 is FQGNSA. The CDR3 here is CASSSSFKDTQYF. The CDR3 bases are TGTGCCAGCAGCTCCAGTTTTAAAGATACGCAGTATTTT.

The chain uses TRBV14 and TRBJ1-2, with D maybe TRBD1 (5 bases). The V gene lost 1 base and the J gene lost 4 bases, with 16 bases spanning the gap. The CDR3 is made up of 16 amino acids. Germline V CDR1 and CDR2: SGHDN, FVKESK. CDR3 in amino acids: CASSQVGGGQTYGYTF. Written as DNA, the CDR3 is TGTGCCAGCAGCCAAGTGGGGGGAGGCCAGACCTATGGCTACACCTTC.

The rearrangement uses TRBV3-1 (or the pseudogene TRBV3-2) and TRBJ2-5; 9 nucleotides align to TRBD2. Trimming took 0 bases from V and 4 from J; bases not matched to a gene: 9. Germline CDR1 is LGHDT and CDR2 is YNNKEL (reference sequence). The CDR3 is made up of 17 amino acids. In nucleotides, the CDR3 is TGTGCCAGCAGCCAAGAGTTAGGGCGGGGGGGCCGAGAGACCCAGTACTTC. Its protein is CASSQELGRGGRETQYF.

This chain joins TRBV9 and TRBJ1-1; a weak D match, TRBD1 (5 bases). Per the germline V gene, CDR1 is SGDLS and CDR2 is YYNGEE. The CDR3 covers 13 residues. With 10 bases removed from V and 10 bases from J, the gap between germline ends came to 23 bases. This CDR3 is CASASGTGSRAFF. The DNA for the CDR3 is TGTGCCTCCGCATCGGGGACTGGATCTAGAGCTTTCTTT. Supplemented by reference TRBV9 and TRBJ1-1, the full variable domain reads DSGVTQTPKHLITATGQRVTLRCSPRSGDLSVYWYQQSLDQGLQFLIQYYNGEERAKGNILERFSAQQFPDLHSELNLSSLELGDSALYFCASASGTGSRAFFGQGTRLTVV.

This clone has only one observation. The V call is TRBV29-1, the J call TRBJ2-1; 10 bases are a match to TRBD2. Trimming at V came to 2 bases and at J to 10 bases, leaving 11 bases not matched to a gene. CDR3 length equals 15 residues. CDR1 is SQVTM and CDR2 is ANQGSEA in the germline V gene. Here the CDR3 DNA reads TGCAGCGTTGAAAGGGGAGCGGGGGGGACGAAAGAGCAGTTCTTC. It codes for CSVERGAGGTKEQFF.

This clone was seen once. V is TRBV27 and J is TRBJ1-5; D may be TRBD1 (6 bases). CDR1 and CDR2 (germline): MNHEY, SMNVEV (reference sequence). V was clipped by 6 bases and J by 11 bases, with 20 bases between them. The CDR3 runs to 14 residues. DNA for the CDR3: TGTGCCAGCAGAGCAACCGGACAGATCTTTTCCCAGCATTTT. Encoded protein: CASRATGQIFSQHF.

This chain joins TRBV3-1 (or the pseudogene TRBV3-2) and TRBJ2-7, with D possibly matching TRBD2 (5 bases). The CDR3 spans 15 residues. Trimming stripped 4 bases from V and 0 bases from J, with 13 bases between. Germline CDR1 LGHDT, CDR2 YNNKEL (reference sequence). The CDR3 region is CASSPPRRGSYEQYF. The CDR3 DNA reads TGTGCCAGCAGCCCGCCAAGACGGGGCTCCTACGAGCAGTACTTC.